This record covers a single T cell receptor beta chain. The antigen is not known. The data were taken from a study of T cell responses to AZD1222 COVID-19 vaccine. Findings of the study overall: Two AZD1222 doses significantly raised spike-specific TCR breadth and depth over controls. Across the whole spike, CD4 TCRs peaked at regions 160-218 and 743-854.

This table comes from immunoSEQ multiplex PCR, and its TCRdb copy is limited to in-frame clones, with some not included. The repertoire includes about 150,000 clones, 90% to 95% of them detected once, and 3.5% to 4% sits in the top ten. In germline, CDR1 is MNHNY, CDR2 SVGAGI (reference sequence). The CDR3 runs 15 residues. Trimming took off 6 bases at V and 5 bases at J, with 16 bases between the two ends. Sequenced here: peripheral blood, sampled 28 days after the second AZD1222 dose. The V and J genes are TRBV6-6 and TRBJ2-2; D unresolved. This sequence originates from an adult who received the AZD1222 COVID-19 vaccine. As DNA, the CDR3 is TGTGCCAGCAGAAGGTCCGGACCCCTGACCGGGGAGCTGTTTTTT. Translating gives CASRRSGPLTGELFF.